The 20 T cell receptor beta chains given below trace back to one sample, sequenced in a study of blood T cell repertoires in COVID-19. Repertoires were generated with immunoSEQ multiplex PCR, while TCRdb's copy carries only in-frame clones and drops some. The table has more than 95,000 clones, over 75% seen once; the top ten hold under 6.5%. Sequenced material: peripheral blood. The receptors here all came from a human donor in a cohort sampled during active COVID-19.

This clone was recorded a few times. The V and J genes are TRBV19 and TRBJ1-2; D not certain. Trimming took off 1 base at V and 4 bases at J, with 13 bases between the two ends. CDR3 length: 15 residues. Germline V gene lookup returns CDR1 LNHDA and CDR2 SQIVND (reference sequence). The CDR3 DNA sequence: TGTGCCAGTAGTATAGCGGCAGGTACGGCCTATGGCTACACCTTC. It is translated as CASSIAAGTAYGYTF.

The chain recombines TRBV27 with TRBJ2-1; D might be TRBD2 (5 bases). CDR1 and CDR2 from the germline V gene are MNHEY and SMNVEV (reference sequence). Trimming took off 5 bases at V and 0 bases at J, with 14 bases between the two ends. This CDR3 has 16 residues. The chain's CDR3 is CASSNGLGSSYNEQFF. The CDR3 nucleotides read TGTGCCAGCAGTAACGGACTGGGAAGCTCCTACAATGAGCAGTTCTTC.

V and J are TRBV28 and TRBJ2-7, with D perhaps matching TRBD1 (5 bases). Trimming stripped 10 bases from V and 7 bases from J, with 20 bases between. The CDR3 is made up of 13 amino acids. CDR1 is MDHEN, CDR2 SYDVKM, per germline. CDR3 bases: TGTGCCACTGAAGGGGTCCCCTATATTGAGCAGTACTTC. Translated, it gives CATEGVPYIEQYF.

The chain employs TRBV4-3 and TRBJ1-3; D gene ambiguous. Trimming pared 0 bases from V and 3 bases from J, leaving 9 bases between. Germline values: CDR1 LGHNA, CDR2 YSLEER. The CDR3 contains 15 residues. The CDR3 bases are TGCGCCAGCAGCCAAGATGGGCAGGTTGGAAACACCATATATTTT. Its protein is CASSQDGQVGNTIYF.

This clone was found once. This chain uses TRBV18 with TRBJ1-1; 7 bases are a match to TRBD1. There are 15 residues in the CDR3. V shed 3 bases and J 2 bases; nucleotides not matched to a gene: 6. The germline gives CDR1 KGHSH, CDR2 LQKENI. CDR3 protein: CASSPQGQTNTEAFF. The DNA for the CDR3 is TGTGCCAGCTCACCCCAGGGACAGACTAACACTGAAGCTTTCTTT.

The chain joins TRBV30 to TRBJ2-1; 9 positions match TRBD1. The ends lost 4 bases at V and 7 bases at J; junction bases unmatched: 11. CDR3 length: 15 residues. Germline assignment: CDR1 GTSNPN and CDR2 SVGIG (reference sequence). This CDR3 reads CAWNVGTGPSNEQFF. DNA of the CDR3: TGTGCCTGGAACGTTGGGACAGGGCCGTCGAATGAGCAGTTCTTC.

The rearrangement joins TRBV25-1 to TRBJ2-2; a weak D match, TRBD2 (6 bases). The CDR3 runs 14 residues. Trimming removed 5 bases at V and 8 bases at J, with 15 bases between. Germline-derived CDR1 and CDR2 are MGHDK and SYGVNS. In nucleotides, the CDR3 is TGTGCCAGCAGTAGGGTCTCCGGGGGAGGGGAGCTGTTTTTT. Protein sequence: CASSRVSGGGELFF. Using reference TRBV25-1 and TRBJ2-2 for the parts outside the CDR3, the full variable domain is EADIYQTPRYLVIGTGKKITLECSQTMGHDKMYWYQQDPGMELHLIHYSYGVNSTEKGDLSSESTVSRIRTEHFPLTLESARPSHTSQYLCASSRVSGGGELFFGEGSRLTVL.

This chain links TRBV13 with TRBJ2-7; 8 bases align to TRBD1. V lost 5 bases to trimming and J lost 5 bases; unmatched junction nucleotides: 8. Germline V gene lookup returns CDR1 PRHDT and CDR2 FYEKMQ (reference sequence). CDR3 length: 14 amino acids. The CDR3 DNA reads as TGTGCCAGCAGCGGCCGGGACAGGCTCAACGAGCAGTACTTC. This sequence encodes CASSGRDRLNEQYF. Full variable domain (missing parts from reference TRBV13 and TRBJ2-7): AAGVIQSPRHLIKEKRETATLKCYPIPRHDTVYWYQQGPGQDPQFLISFYEKMQSDKGSIPDRFSAQQFSDYHSELNMSSLELGDSALYFCASSGRDRLNEQYFGPGTRLTVT.

The V and J genes are TRBV7-3 and TRBJ2-7; D uncertain. The CDR3 extends over 17 amino acids. Germline assignment: CDR1 SGHTA and CDR2 FQGTGA. Trimming shortened V by 0 bases and J by 0 bases, and 15 bases separated the two germline ends. The CDR3 bases are TGTGCCAGCAGCTTAACGTCCGCAGCTAGGTCCTCCTACGAGCAGTACTTC. Translating gives CASSLTSAARSSYEQYF.

The rearrangement joins TRBV15 to TRBJ2-7, with TRBD2 matching over 7 bases. Germline lookup yields CDR1 LNHNV and CDR2 YYDKDF (reference sequence). V was pared by 1 base and J by 5 bases, with 8 bases of the junction left unmatched. This CDR3 contains 15 residues. CDR3 protein: CATSRVAGRSHEQYF. CDR3 nucleotides: TGTGCCACCAGCAGAGTAGCCGGGAGGTCTCACGAGCAGTACTTC.

The chain links TRBV7-9 to TRBJ2-3; 10 bases are shared with TRBD2. The CDR3 is made up of 17 amino acids. V shed 1 base and J 4 bases; nucleotides not matched to a gene: 8. The germline V gene encodes CDR1 SEHNR and CDR2 FQNEAQ (reference sequence). CDR3 protein: CASSLGVTSGEADTQYF. The CDR3 nucleotides are TGTGCCAGCAGCTTAGGTGTCACTAGCGGGGAGGCAGATACGCAGTATTTT.

This clone appeared a single time. The rearrangement joins TRBV4-2 to TRBJ2-6, with D hard to call. This CDR3 contains 16 residues. CDR1 is LGHNA and CDR2 is YNFKEQ in the germline V gene. Trimming removed 0 bases at V and 0 bases at J, with 6 bases between. The CDR3 spells CASSQDRVSGANVLTF. CDR3 bases: TGTGCCAGCAGCCAAGATCGGGTCTCTGGGGCCAACGTCCTGACTTTC.

The chain carries TRBV5-4 and TRBJ2-1; 8 bases map to TRBD1. J was trimmed by 7 bases and V by 4 bases; bases with no gene match: 13. The CDR3 runs to 16 residues. Germline assignment: CDR1 SGHNT and CDR2 YYREEE (reference sequence). CDR3: CASSQLTAGGKNEQFF. CDR3 DNA: TGTGCCAGCAGCCAGCTCACCGCAGGGGGCAAGAATGAGCAGTTCTTC.

This sequence joins TRBV28 and TRBJ2-1; D is undetermined. V was pared by 4 bases and J by 2 bases, with 12 bases between. Germline lookup yields CDR1 MDHEN and CDR2 SYDVKM. The length of the CDR3 is 15 residues. DNA of the CDR3: TGTGCCAGCAGTTCCTACGGTTCTACCTACAATGAGCAGTTCTTC. This sequence encodes CASSSYGSTYNEQFF.

The rearrangement uses TRBV19 and TRBJ2-7; 9 bases match TRBD1. With 3 bases clipped from V and 4 bases from J, the junction kept 13 bases outside the gene matches. The CDR3 length is 17 residues. Germline CDR1 is LNHDA and CDR2 is SQIVND (reference sequence). The CDR3 DNA is TGTGCCAGTAGTATTGGGAGAGTATCGGGACAGGGATACGAGCAGTACTTC. Amino acid sequence: CASSIGRVSGQGYEQYF. The whole variable domain, filled in from reference TRBV19 and TRBJ2-7, reads DGGITQSPKYLFRKEGQNVTLSCEQNLNHDAMYWYRQDPGQGLRLIYYSQIVNDFQKGDIAEGYSVSREKKESFPLTVTSAQKNPTAFYLCASSIGRVSGQGYEQYFGPGTRLTVT.

V is TRBV7-6 and J is TRBJ2-5; TRBD2 is a possible D gene (5 bases). This CDR3 is 16 amino acids long. The V end was cut by 5 bases, the J end by 4 bases, with 20 bases between. Per the germline V gene, CDR1 is SGHVS and CDR2 is FNYEAQ. The DNA for the CDR3 is TGTGCCAGCAGCGGCCCTGCGGTAGGGAGTTTAGAGACCCAGTACTTC. It translates to CASSGPAVGSLETQYF. Supplemented by reference TRBV7-6 and TRBJ2-5, the full variable domain reads GAGVSQSPRYKVTKRGQDVALRCDPISGHVSLYWYRQALGQGPEFLTYFNYEAQQDKSGLPNDRFSAERPEGSISTLTIQRTEQRDSAMYRCASSGPAVGSLETQYFGPGTRLLVL.

The chain uses TRBV7-9 and TRBJ2-3; 10 bases line up with TRBD2. The CDR3 has 16 amino acids. V lost 8 bases, J lost 1 base, and 9 bases stayed unmatched. Germline V gene sequence: CDR1 SEHNR, CDR2 FQNEAQ (reference sequence). This CDR3 reads CASGKLAGRGTDTQYF. CDR3 bases: TGTGCCAGCGGAAAACTAGCGGGGAGAGGCACAGATACGCAGTATTTT.

This rearrangement joins TRBV6-5 to TRBJ2-7, with 9 bases matching TRBD1. CDR3 length: 14 residues. The germline V gene has CDR1 MNHEY and CDR2 SVGAGI. V trimming: 6 bases; J trimming: 6 bases; junction bases outside the gene matches: 9. The CDR3 DNA reads as TGTGCCAGCAGACCGGACAGGGGCGATAGCGAGCAGTACTTC. Residues: CASRPDRGDSEQYF.

The rearrangement uses TRBV3-1 (or the pseudogene TRBV3-2) and TRBJ2-5; D gene unclear. The ends were cut back, 7 bases at V and 0 bases at J, with 12 bases in the middle. The CDR3 runs to 14 residues. The germline CDR1 and CDR2 sequences are LGHDT and YNNKEL (reference sequence). DNA of the CDR3: TGTGCCAGCACCCCCTCTGAGTACCAAGAGACCCAGTACTTC. It is translated as CASTPSEYQETQYF.

The chain employs TRBV7-8 and TRBJ2-7, with 7 bases fitting TRBD2. This CDR3 comprises 16 residues. With V trimmed by 1 base and J by 4 bases, 10 bases remained unmatched. Germline V gives CDR1 SGHVS, CDR2 FQNEAQ. The CDR3 region has the DNA TGTGCCAGCAGCTTAGATTTGGGGGGGACGGGTTACGAGCAGTACTTC. The encoded protein is CASSLDLGGTGYEQYF.